This TCR beta chain was captured in a study of PD-L1 blockade in urothelial cancer. In the study overall: Patients had been given 0 to 3 earlier chemotherapy regimens. Blood underwent analysis 3 weeks (second dose) and 6 weeks after treatment began. T cells were recovered from blood samples at a median of roughly 130,000.

Produced via immunoSEQ multiplex PCR; TCRdb's table is partial and in-frame only. The sample lists about 45,000 clones, more than 75% occurring once. The CDR3 runs 13 residues. Germline values: CDR1 SGHAT, CDR2 FQNNGV. V lost 3 bases and J lost 4, with 9 bases in between. Indicated time point: peripheral blood 6 weeks after treatment start. This clonotype was obtained from a man aged 55 to 70 with urothelial cancer. The sample here was PBMCs, taken around atezolizumab (anti-PD-L1) treatment. This chain uses TRBV11-2 with TRBJ2-5, with TRBD1 as a possible D gene (5 bases). CDR3 in amino acids: CASSLVGVETQYF. The CDR3 DNA is TGTGCCAGCAGCTTGGTAGGGGTAGAGACCCAGTACTTC.